This T cell receptor beta chain derives from a study of CD8+ T cells in alopecia areata. Study-level points and caveats: Clonality in lesional scalp, especially alopecia totalis/universalis, exceeded that of normal scalp. Persistence during tofacitinib was seen for many expanded lesional clones in scalp and blood.

CDR3 size: 18 residues. Germline CDR1 and CDR2: MNHNS and SASEGT. Trimming pared 3 bases from V and 4 bases from J, leaving 22 bases between. Turning to this clone: What it binds is unknown.

Treatment described: oral pan-JAK inhibitor, 5-10 mg twice daily. cDNA prepared by RNA extraction and subsequent reverse transcription served as the template for sequencing. Sequencing used immunoSEQ multiplex PCR; TCRdb keeps in-frame clones, though not all of them. The sample has fewer than 250,000 clones, around 60% seen once; the top ten hold approximately 1.3%. The clonotype originates from a human donor with alopecia areata. The chain recombines TRBV6-1 with TRBJ1-5; D ambiguous. The sequenced sample was CD4+ T cells sorted from blood, obtained around week 47, from a patient treated with tofacitinib. CDR3 nucleotides: TGTGCCAGCAGTGAGTTCCTTGGCGGCCCATCCCCAAATCAGCCCCAGCATTTT. This encodes CASSEFLGGPSPNQPQHF.